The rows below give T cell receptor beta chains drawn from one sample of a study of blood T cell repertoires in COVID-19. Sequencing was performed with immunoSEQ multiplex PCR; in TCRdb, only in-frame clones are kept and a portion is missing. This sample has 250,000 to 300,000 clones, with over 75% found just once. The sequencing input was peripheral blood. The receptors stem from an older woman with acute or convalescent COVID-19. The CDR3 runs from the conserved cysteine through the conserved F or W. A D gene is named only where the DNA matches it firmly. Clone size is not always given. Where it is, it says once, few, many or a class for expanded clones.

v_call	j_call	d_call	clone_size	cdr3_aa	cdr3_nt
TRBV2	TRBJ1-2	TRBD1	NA	CASSDGQGPYGYTF	TGTGCCAGCAGCGACGGACAGGGCCCATATGGCTACACCTTC
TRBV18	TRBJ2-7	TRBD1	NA	CASSLPDRVAYYEQYF	TGTGCCAGCTCGCTACCCGACAGGGTTGCTTACTACGAGCAGTACTTC
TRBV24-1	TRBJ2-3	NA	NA	CATRGIAGGGVTDTQYF	TGTGCCACCAGAGGAATAGCAGGAGGGGGGGTCACAGATACGCAGTATTTT
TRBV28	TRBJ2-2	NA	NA	CASSLGGFTTGELFF	TGTGCCAGCAGTTTAGGAGGGTTTACCACCGGGGAGCTGTTTTTT
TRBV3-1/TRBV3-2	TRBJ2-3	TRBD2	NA	CASSQEFWRGGIDTQYF	TGTGCCAGCAGCCAAGAGTTTTGGCGGGGGGGTATAGATACGCAGTATTTT
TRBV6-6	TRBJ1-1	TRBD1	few	CASSRQGNTEAFF	TGTGCCAGCAGTAGACAGGGGAACACTGAAGCTTTCTTT
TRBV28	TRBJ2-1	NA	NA	CASEYGFEQFF	TGTGCCAGTGAGTACGGGTTCGAGCAGTTCTTC
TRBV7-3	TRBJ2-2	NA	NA	CASSIGHGTGELFF	TGTGCCAGCAGCATAGGACACGGGACCGGGGAGCTGTTTTTT
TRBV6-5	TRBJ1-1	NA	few	CASTDSGVMNTEAFF	TGTGCCAGCACCGACTCCGGGGTAATGAACACTGAAGCTTTCTTT
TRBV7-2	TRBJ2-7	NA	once	CASSPGAYEQYF	TGTGCCAGCAGCCCAGGGGCATACGAGCAGTACTTC